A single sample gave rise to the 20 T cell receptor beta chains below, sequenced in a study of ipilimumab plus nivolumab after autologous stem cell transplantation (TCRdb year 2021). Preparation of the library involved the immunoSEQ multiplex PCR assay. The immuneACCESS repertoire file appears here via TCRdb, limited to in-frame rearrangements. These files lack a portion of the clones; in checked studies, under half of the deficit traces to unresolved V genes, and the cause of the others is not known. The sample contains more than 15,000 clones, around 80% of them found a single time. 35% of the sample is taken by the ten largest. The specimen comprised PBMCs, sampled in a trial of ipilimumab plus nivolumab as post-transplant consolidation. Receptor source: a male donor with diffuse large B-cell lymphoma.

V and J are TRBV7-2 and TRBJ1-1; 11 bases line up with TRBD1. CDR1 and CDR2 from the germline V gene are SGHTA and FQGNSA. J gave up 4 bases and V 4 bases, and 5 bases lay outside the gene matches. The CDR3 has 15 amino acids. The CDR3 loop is CASSSPDRGPTEAFF. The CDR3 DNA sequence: TGTGCCAGCAGCTCACCGGACAGGGGGCCCACTGAAGCTTTCTTT.

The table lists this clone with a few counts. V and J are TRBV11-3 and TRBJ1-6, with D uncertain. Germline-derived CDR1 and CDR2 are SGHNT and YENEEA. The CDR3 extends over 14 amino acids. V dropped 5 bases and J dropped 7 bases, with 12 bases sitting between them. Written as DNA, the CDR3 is TGTGCCAGCAGCCGACGGCCAGAGAATTCACCCCTCCACTTT. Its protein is CASSRRPENSPLHF.

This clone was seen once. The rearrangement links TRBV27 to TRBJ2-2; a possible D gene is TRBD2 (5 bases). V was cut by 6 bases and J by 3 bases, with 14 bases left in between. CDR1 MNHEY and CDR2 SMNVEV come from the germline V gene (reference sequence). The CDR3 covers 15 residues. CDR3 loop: CASRPRDKYTGELFF. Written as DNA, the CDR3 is TGTGCCAGCAGACCTCGGGATAAGTACACCGGGGAGCTGTTTTTT.

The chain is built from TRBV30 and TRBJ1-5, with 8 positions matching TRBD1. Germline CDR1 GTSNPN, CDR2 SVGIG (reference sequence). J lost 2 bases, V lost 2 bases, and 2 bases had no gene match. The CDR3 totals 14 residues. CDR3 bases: TGTGCCTGGAGTATGACAGGGGGCAATCAGCCCCAGCATTTT. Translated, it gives CAWSMTGGNQPQHF.

CDR3 residues: CASNSPADNEQFF. DNA of the CDR3: TGTGCCAGCAACTCTCCAGCGGACAATGAGCAGTTCTTC. The chain combines TRBV2 with TRBJ2-1; D is possibly TRBD2 (5 bases). The CDR3 spans 13 residues. Germline loops: CDR1 SNHLY, CDR2 FYNNEI. The V end lost 7 bases, the J end lost 5 bases, and 12 bases lay between the germline ends.

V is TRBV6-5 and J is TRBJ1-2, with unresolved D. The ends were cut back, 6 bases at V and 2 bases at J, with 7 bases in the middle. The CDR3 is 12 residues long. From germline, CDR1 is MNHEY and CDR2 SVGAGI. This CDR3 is CASRRGNYGYTF. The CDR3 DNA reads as TGTGCCAGCAGGAGAGGGAACTATGGCTACACCTTC.

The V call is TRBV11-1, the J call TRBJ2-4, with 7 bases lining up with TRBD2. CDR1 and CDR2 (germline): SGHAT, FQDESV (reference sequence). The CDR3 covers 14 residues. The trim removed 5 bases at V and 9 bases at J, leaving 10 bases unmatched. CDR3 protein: CASSLGSPGGIQYF. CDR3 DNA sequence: TGTGCCAGCAGCCTCGGGTCTCCGGGGGGCATTCAGTACTTC.

CDR3 sequence: CASRLGGQGAGEQFF. The CDR3 DNA reads as TGTGCCAGTAGACTGGGGGGACAGGGGGCCGGTGAGCAGTTCTTC. The V call is TRBV19, the J call TRBJ2-1, with TRBD1 matching 12 bases. The V segment lost 6 bases and the J segment 9 bases; nucleotides outside the gene matches: 9. This CDR3 is built from 15 residues. Germline V lookup: CDR1 LNHDA, CDR2 SQIVND (reference sequence).

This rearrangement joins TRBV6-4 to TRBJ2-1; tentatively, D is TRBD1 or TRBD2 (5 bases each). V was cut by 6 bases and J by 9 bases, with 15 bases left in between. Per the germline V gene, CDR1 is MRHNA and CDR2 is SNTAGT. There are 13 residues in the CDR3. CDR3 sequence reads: CASSGTIWGEQFF. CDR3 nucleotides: TGTGCCAGCAGCGGGACCATCTGGGGTGAGCAGTTCTTC.

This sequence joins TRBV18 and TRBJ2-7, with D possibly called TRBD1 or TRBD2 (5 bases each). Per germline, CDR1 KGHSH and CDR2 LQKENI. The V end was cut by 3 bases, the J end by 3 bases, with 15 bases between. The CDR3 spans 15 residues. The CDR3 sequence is CASSPEDRDGYEQYF. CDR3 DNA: TGTGCCAGCTCACCGGAGGATAGGGACGGCTACGAGCAGTACTTC. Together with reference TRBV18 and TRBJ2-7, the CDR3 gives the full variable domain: NAGVMQNPRHLVRRRGQEARLRCSPMKGHSHVYWYRQLPEEGLKFMVYLQKENIIDESGMPKERFSAEFPKEGPSILRIQQVVRGDSAAYFCASSPEDRDGYEQYFGPGTRLTVT.

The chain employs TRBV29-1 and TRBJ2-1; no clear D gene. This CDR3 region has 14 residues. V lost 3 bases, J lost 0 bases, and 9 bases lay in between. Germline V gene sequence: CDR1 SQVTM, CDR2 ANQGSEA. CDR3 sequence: CSVDDPSSYNEQFF. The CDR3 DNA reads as TGCAGCGTTGATGACCCTAGCTCCTACAATGAGCAGTTCTTC.

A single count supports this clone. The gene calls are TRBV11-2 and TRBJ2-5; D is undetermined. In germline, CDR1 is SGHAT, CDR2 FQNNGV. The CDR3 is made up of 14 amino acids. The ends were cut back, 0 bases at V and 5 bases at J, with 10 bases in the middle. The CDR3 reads CASSLDLRKETQYF. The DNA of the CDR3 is TGTGCCAGCAGCTTAGATTTAAGGAAGGAGACCCAGTACTTC. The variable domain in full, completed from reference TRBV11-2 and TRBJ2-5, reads EAGVAQSPRYKIIEKRQSVAFWCNPISGHATLYWYQQILGQGPKLLIQFQNNGVVDDSQLPKDRFSAERLKGVDSTLKIQPAKLEDSAVYLCASSLDLRKETQYFGPGTRLLVL.

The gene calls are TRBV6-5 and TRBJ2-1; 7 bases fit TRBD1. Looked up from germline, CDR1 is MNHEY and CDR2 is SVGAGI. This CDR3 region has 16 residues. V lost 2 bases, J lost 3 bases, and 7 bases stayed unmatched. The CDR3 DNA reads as TGTGCCAGCAGTTACCCCGGGACAGCAGACTACAATGAGCAGTTCTTC. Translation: CASSYPGTADYNEQFF.

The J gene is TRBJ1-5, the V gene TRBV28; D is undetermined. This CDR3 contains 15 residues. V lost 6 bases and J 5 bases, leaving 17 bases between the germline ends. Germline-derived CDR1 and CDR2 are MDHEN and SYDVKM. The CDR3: CASRGNSRLDQPQHF. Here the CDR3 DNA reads TGTGCCAGCAGGGGGAACAGTAGGCTGGATCAGCCCCAGCATTTT.

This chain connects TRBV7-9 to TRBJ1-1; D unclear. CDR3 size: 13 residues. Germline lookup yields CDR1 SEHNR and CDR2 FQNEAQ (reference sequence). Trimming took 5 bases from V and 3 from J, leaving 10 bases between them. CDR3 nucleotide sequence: TGTGCCAGCAGCGAATACCGGGACACTGAAGCTTTCTTT. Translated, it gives CASSEYRDTEAFF.

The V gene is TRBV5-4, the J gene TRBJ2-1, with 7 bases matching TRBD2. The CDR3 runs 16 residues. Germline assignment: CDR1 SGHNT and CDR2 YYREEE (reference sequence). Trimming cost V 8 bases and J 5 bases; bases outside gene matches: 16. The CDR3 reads CAREIGRGSPNNEQFF. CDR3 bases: TGTGCCAGAGAAATAGGGAGGGGCAGTCCAAACAATGAGCAGTTCTTC.

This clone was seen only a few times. CDR3 residues: CASSDWGGNTEAFF. The CDR3 nucleotides read TGTGCCAGCAGTGATTGGGGAGGGAACACTGAAGCTTTCTTT. The rearrangement joins TRBV6-1 to TRBJ1-1; D gene unclear. The CDR3 sequence is 14 residues long. Trimming cost V 3 bases and J 1 base, with 9 bases left between them. Germline V lookup: CDR1 MNHNS, CDR2 SASEGT.

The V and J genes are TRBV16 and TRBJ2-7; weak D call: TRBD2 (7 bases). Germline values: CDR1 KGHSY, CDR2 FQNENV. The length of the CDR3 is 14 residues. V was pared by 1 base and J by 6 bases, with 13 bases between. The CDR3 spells CASSQLEGEGEQYF. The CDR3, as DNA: TGTGCCAGCAGCCAATTGGAGGGGGAGGGCGAGCAGTACTTC.

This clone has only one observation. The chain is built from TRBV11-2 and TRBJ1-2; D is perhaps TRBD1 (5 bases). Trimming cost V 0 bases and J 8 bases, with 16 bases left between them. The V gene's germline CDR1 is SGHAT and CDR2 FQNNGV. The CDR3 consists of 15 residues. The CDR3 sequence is CASSLEGVRVDGYTF. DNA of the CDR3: TGTGCCAGCAGCTTAGAAGGGGTCAGGGTGGACGGCTACACCTTC.

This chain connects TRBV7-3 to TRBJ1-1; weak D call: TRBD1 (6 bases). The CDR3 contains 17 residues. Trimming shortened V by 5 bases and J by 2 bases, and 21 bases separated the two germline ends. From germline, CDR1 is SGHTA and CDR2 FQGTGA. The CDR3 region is CASSEFGGRGTNTEAFF. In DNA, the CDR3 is TGTGCCAGCAGCGAATTCGGTGGCAGGGGAACAAACACTGAAGCTTTCTTT.